This T cell receptor beta chain was obtained from a study of T cells in Graves' hyperthyroidism and ophthalmopathy. A remark on this clonotype: Its antigen is not known.

Whole-study findings and limits: Ophthalmopathy could be told apart from stable hyperthyroidism with a 13 V-J model. Most expanded thyroid clonotypes above 0.001 recurred in blood.

This CDR3 comprises 13 residues. Germline V CDR1 and CDR2: SQVTM, ANQGSEA. The V and J ends lost 5 bases and 4 bases respectively, with 15 bases between them. TCR beta CDR3 sequences were amplified from RNA transcripts. HTBI primers were employed in a first-round RT-PCR of the TCR CDR3. TCRdb passed the multiplex PCR reads through MiXCR, listing each CDR3 protein once. Found here are under 350,000 distinct CDR3 sequences, 18% of them singletons; the top ten hold around 54%. The gene calls are TRBV29-1 and TRBJ2-7; D is possibly TRBD1 or TRBD2 (5 bases each). The origin of this receptor is a woman aged 45-65 years with Graves' hyperthyroidism. The sample comprised blood. DNA for the CDR3: TGCAGCGTTCGGGACGGATTACCTTACGAGCAGTACTTC. Protein: CSVRDGLPYEQYF.